Listed below are T cell receptor beta chains from one sample, sequenced in a study of cytomegalovirus exposure and HLA in healthy donors. Only in-frame clones appear in the TCRdb table, and some are missing; sequencing was by immunoSEQ multiplex PCR. The sample lists about 220,000 clones; around 76% were seen once. The sequenced sample was PBMCs. These receptors were taken from a man between 18 and 35 years old in good health and CMV-seronegative. Both conserved end residues are part of each CDR3. A D gene is named only where the DNA matches it firmly. Clone size, where shown, is once, few, many, or a class for clones that have expanded.

TRBV6-1	TRBJ2-7	TRBD1	-	CASKWDSSTYEQYF	TGTGCCAGCAAATGGGACAGTTCCACCTACGAGCAGTACTTC
TRBV15	TRBJ2-1	-	-	CATSRGEGGNNEQFF	TGTGCCACCAGCAGAGGAGAGGGCGGGAACAATGAGCAGTTCTTC
TRBV7-9	TRBJ2-6	TRBD1	-	CASSLGTGQISGANVLTF	TGTGCCAGCAGCTTAGGTACGGGACAGATCTCTGGGGCCAACGTCCTGACTTTC
TRBV6-1	TRBJ2-7	-	-	CASIGGSSYEQYF	TGTGCCAGCATTGGAGGCAGCTCCTACGAGCAGTACTTC
TRBV9	TRBJ2-3	-	-	CASSVVGAVPDTQYF	TGTGCCAGCAGCGTAGTCGGAGCGGTTCCAGATACGCAGTATTTT
TRBV10-1	TRBJ2-2	-	few	CASSDLVDTGELFF	TGCGCCAGCAGTGACCTAGTGGACACCGGGGAGCTGTTTTTT
TRBV5-6	TRBJ2-7	TRBD1	-	CASSSTGNEQYF	TGTGCCAGCAGCTCGACAGGGAACGAGCAGTACTTC
TRBV9	TRBJ1-1	-	-	CASSYQGLLNTEAFF	TGTGCCAGCAGCTACCAGGGACTTCTGAACACTGAAGCTTTCTTT
TRBV2	TRBJ2-5	TRBD2	-	CASHVEGPAGEQYF	TGTGCCAGCCACGTGGAAGGGCCAGCGGGGGAGCAGTACTTC
TRBV2	TRBJ1-1	-	-	CASSDRRGNTEAFF	TGTGCCAGCAGTGATAGGCGGGGGAACACTGAAGCTTTCTTT
TRBV27	TRBJ2-2	TRBD1	-	CASSLAGGGGELFF	TGTGCCAGCAGTTTAGCAGGGGGCGGCGGGGAGCTGTTTTTT
TRBV7-6	TRBJ2-2	-	once	CASQLQENAGELFF	TGTGCCAGCCAACTACAGGAGAACGCCGGGGAGCTGTTTTTT
TRBV12-2	TRBJ2-1	-	-	CASRPWTSGYNEQFF	TGTGCAAGTCGCCCATGGACTAGCGGGTACAATGAGCAGTTCTTC
TRBV2	TRBJ1-5	-	-	CASSEETGGGQPQHF	TGTGCCAGCAGTGAAGAGACGGGGGGAGGTCAGCCCCAGCATTTT
TRBV19	TRBJ1-1	-	-	CASSYRALTEAFF	TGTGCCAGTAGTTACAGGGCCCTCACTGAAGCTTTCTTT
TRBV4-1	TRBJ2-1	TRBD2	once	CASSQVLAGGTNNERQFF	TGCGCCAGCAGCCAGGTACTAGCGGGGGGGACCAACAATGAGCGGCAGTTCTTC
TRBV5-1	TRBJ1-1	-	once	CASSLQGRVDATEAFF	TGCGCCAGCAGCCTCCAAGGGAGGGTGGATGCCACTGAAGCTTTCTTT
TRBV5-1	TRBJ2-7	-	-	CASSLEGTSGHYEQYF	TGCGCCAGCAGCTTGGAAGGAACGAGCGGCCACTACGAGCAGTACTTC
TRBV6-6	TRBJ1-2	-	once	CASSTDEGGYGYTF	TGTGCCAGCAGTACCGACGAGGGAGGCTATGGCTACACCTTC
TRBV7-3	TRBJ2-3	TRBD2	-	CASSLGLAGDTQYF	TGTGCCAGCAGCTTGGGACTAGCGGGAGATACGCAGTATTTT
TRBV5-4	TRBJ2-7	TRBD2	-	CASSSPGSGRVYEQYF	TGTGCCAGCAGCTCCCCGGGGAGCGGGAGGGTCTACGAGCAGTACTTC
TRBV4-2	TRBJ2-7	TRBD2	-	CASSQEVAGNYEQYF	TGTGCCAGCAGCCAAGAGGTAGCGGGAAACTACGAGCAGTACTTC
TRBV7-9	TRBJ2-7	-	-	CSSSHGSSYEQYF	TGTTCCAGCAGCCACGGTAGCTCCTACGAGCAGTACTTC
TRBV7-9	TRBJ1-5	-	-	CASSWGGYQPQHF	TGTGCCAGCAGCTGGGGGGGTTACCAGCCCCAGCATTTT
TRBV4-1	TRBJ1-2	TRBD1	-	CASSHLTGGGYGYTF	TGCGCCAGCAGCCACCTAACAGGGGGTGGCTATGGCTACACCTTC
TRBV28	TRBJ1-3	-	once	CASSLGVTSGNTIYF	TGTGCCAGCAGTCTAGGGGTCACCTCTGGAAACACCATATATTTT
TRBV19	TRBJ2-7	-	few	CASGAGPYSYEQYF	TGTGCCAGTGGGGCAGGCCCTTACTCCTACGAGCAGTACTTC
TRBV27	TRBJ2-1	TRBD2	-	CASRGLAGDNEQFF	TGTGCCAGCAGAGGACTAGCGGGAGACAATGAGCAGTTCTTC
TRBV7-9	TRBJ2-1	TRBD1	-	CASSLPGQPNEQFF	TGTGCCAGCAGCTTACCGGGACAGCCCAATGAGCAGTTCTTC
TRBV6-1	TRBJ2-7	-	-	CASSEAGRNGAYEQYF	TGTGCCAGCAGTGAAGCCGGTAGGAACGGAGCCTACGAGCAGTACTTC
TRBV7-9	TRBJ2-7	TRBD2	-	CASSFPAGVSYEQYF	TGTGCCAGCAGCTTCCCAGCGGGAGTGTCCTACGAGCAGTACTTC